This T cell receptor (beta chain) was sequenced for a study of PD-L1 blockade in urothelial cancer (dated by TCRdb to about 2017). With respect to the entire study: All patients started therapy around 2014 and received atezolizumab 1,200 mg intravenously every 3 weeks. Twenty-five of 29 patients were identified as males with urothelial cancer of bladder origin, and a prior smoking history was reported by 18 of 29 patients. An ECOG performance status of 0 or 1 was recorded for the patients, and 0 to 3 prior chemotherapy regimens had been received by the patients. Blood samples were analyzed 3 weeks after the start of treatment (second dose) and 6 weeks after the start of treatment. Blood samples gave a median of around 130,000 T cells and tens of thousands of unique TCRs, with a median clonality of approximately 0.08. Somatic, immune and clinical correlates of response to PD-L1 blockade with atezolizumab in urothelial cancer were the focus of an exploratory multi-omic analysis. Pretreatment tumor samples, along with matched peripheral blood serially collected before and after atezolizumab treatment, were subjected to TCR sequencing. Progression-free survival longer than 6 months counted as durable clinical benefit, and TCR features were additionally tested against both progression-free and overall survival. Whole exome sequencing and RNA sequencing of pretreatment tumors were performed alongside TCR sequencing in the same patients. Durable clinical benefit was achieved by nine patients but not by the remaining 20. Pretreatment blood TCR-seq was available for 30 or so patients, at least one posttreatment blood collection was obtained for some 25 patients, and tumor TCR-seq was available for some 25 patients.

The CDR3, from cysteine to phenylalanine, totals 15 residues. Solely the CDR3 DNA is kept, with 45 bases framed from the first base. Sequences SGDLS (CDR1) and YYNGEE (CDR2) are obtained from the germline V gene. The V and J ends are trimmed by 0 bases and 1 base, leaving 10 bases between them. Synthetic TCR analog templates were spiked into each PCR so that absolute template abundance could be estimated from read counts. Using the immunoSEQ assay, TCRbeta CDR3 regions were amplified from genomic DNA with bias-controlled V and J gene primers. Rearranged TCRbeta segments were sequenced at approximately 20X coverage. The source study handled its data this way. Sequencing errors were corrected by clustering and CDR3s were annotated against IMGT to assign V, D and J genes. Downstream analyses used only productive TCRbeta rearrangements, leaving out any out-of-frame or stop-codon sequences. Clonality was calculated as one minus the Shannon entropy normalized by the log of the number of unique productive sequences. Fisher's exact test with Benjamini-Hochberg correction, at a threshold of adjusted p below 0.01, was used to find clones that differed between time points or between blood and tumor. This immuneACCESS table, as held by TCRdb, lists in-frame sequences with V and J called but not all clones. Of the missing ones, under half trace to an unresolved V gene in checked studies; the others have no known cause. V, J and clone size are taken as reported in that table, and D and trimming were inferred from the DNA itself. The sample has under 55,000 clones on record, about 86% of them singletons. The ten largest account for around 3.1% of the sample.

Overall study results and their limits: Improved progression-free and overall survival was found to be associated with pretreatment peripheral blood TCR clonality below the median. Greater expansion of tumor-associated TCR clones in peripheral blood 3 weeks after the start of treatment was observed in patients with durable benefit (n of about 22, p = 0.022). Small sample size (n ≈ 29) and many exploratory analyses mean the results are intended to be hypothesis-generating.

As for this clone: It has no known antigen specificity. No quality values exist for individual bases; no much larger clone is one base distant.

Explained via the paper, the time point label denotes: pretreatment peripheral blood. The cohort included under 35 patients with locally advanced or metastatic urothelial carcinoma who were treated at Memorial Sloan Kettering on a trial protocol. Peripheral blood mononuclear cells were collected from each patient pretreatment and during treatment, giving between 1 and 8 total time points per patient. The Qiagen DNeasy Blood extraction kit was used to purify genomic DNA from total PBMCs and tumor samples. Collected pretreatment and during treatment, PBMCs were isolated and stored as previously described.

This TCR was recovered from a man aged 65-85 years with urothelial cancer. Sequences were derived from PBMCs, sampled around atezolizumab (anti-PD-L1) treatment. Recombination joined TRBV9 with TRBJ1-1; TRBD1 is a possible D gene, resting on 6 matching bases. The nucleotides are TGTGCCAGCAGCGTAGGGGGGGGGCCGAACACTGAAGCTTTCTTT. The translation is CASSVGGGPNTEAFF.